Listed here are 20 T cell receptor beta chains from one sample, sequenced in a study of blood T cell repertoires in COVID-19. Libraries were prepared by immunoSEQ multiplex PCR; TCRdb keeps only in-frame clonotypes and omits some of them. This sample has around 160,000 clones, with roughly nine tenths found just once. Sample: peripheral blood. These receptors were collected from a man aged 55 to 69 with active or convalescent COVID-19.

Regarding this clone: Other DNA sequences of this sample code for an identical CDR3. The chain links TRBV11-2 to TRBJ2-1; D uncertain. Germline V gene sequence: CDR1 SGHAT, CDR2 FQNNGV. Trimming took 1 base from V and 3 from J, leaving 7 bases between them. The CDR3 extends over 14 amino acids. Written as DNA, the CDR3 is TGTGCCAGCAGCTTAGCGCAGGTCTACAATGAGCAGTTCTTC. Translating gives CASSLAQVYNEQFF.

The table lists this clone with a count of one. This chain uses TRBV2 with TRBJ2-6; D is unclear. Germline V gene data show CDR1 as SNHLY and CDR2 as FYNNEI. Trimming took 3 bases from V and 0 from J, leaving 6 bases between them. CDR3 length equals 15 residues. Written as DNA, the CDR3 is TGTGCCAGCAGTGATTCGGGCTCTGGGGCCAACGTCCTGACTTTC. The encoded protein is CASSDSGSGANVLTF.

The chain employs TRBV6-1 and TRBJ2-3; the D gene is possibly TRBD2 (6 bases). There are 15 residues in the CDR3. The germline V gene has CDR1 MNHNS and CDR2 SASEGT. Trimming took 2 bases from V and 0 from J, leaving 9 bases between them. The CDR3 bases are TGTGCCAGCAGTGAAATAGCGGAGAGCACAGATACGCAGTATTTT. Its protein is CASSEIAESTDTQYF.

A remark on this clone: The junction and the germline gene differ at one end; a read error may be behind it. The CDR3 loop reads CASSDFGTSGGWNF. CDR3 DNA sequence: TGTGCCAGCAGTGATTTTGGTACTAGCGGGGGGTGGAACTTC. This chain links TRBV6-4 with TRBJ2-7, with 12 bases identical to TRBD2. There are 14 residues in the CDR3. Germline V CDR1 and CDR2: MRHNA, SNTAGT.

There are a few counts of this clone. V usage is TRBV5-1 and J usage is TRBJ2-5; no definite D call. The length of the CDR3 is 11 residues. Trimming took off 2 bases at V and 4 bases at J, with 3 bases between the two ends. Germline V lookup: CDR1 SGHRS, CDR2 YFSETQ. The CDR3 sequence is CASSFLETQYF. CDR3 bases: TGCGCCAGCAGCTTCTTAGAGACCCAGTACTTC.

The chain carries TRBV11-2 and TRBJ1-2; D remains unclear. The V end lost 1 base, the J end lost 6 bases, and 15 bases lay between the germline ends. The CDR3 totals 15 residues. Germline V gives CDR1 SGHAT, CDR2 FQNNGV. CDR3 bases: TGTGCCAGCAGCTTAGGCGGTGTGCTCTCAGATGGCTACACCTTC. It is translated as CASSLGGVLSDGYTF.

Here the CDR3 reads CASSFQGADTEAFF. For the CDR3, the DNA is TGTGCCAGCAGCTTCCAGGGGGCGGACACTGAAGCTTTCTTT. This chain uses TRBV7-9 with TRBJ1-1; 8 positions match TRBD1. Germline-derived CDR1 and CDR2 are SEHNR and FQNEAQ (reference sequence). With V trimmed by 3 bases and J by 3 bases, 3 bases remained unmatched. The CDR3 extends over 14 amino acids.

This CDR3 is CASSRPTGTMGNTIYF. The CDR3 nucleotides read TGTGCCAGCAGCCGCCCGACAGGGACGATGGGAAACACCATATATTTT. The chain joins TRBV3-1 (or the pseudogene TRBV3-2) to TRBJ1-3; 7 bases map to TRBD1. Germline V CDR1 and CDR2: LGHDT, YNNKEL (reference sequence). With V trimmed by 4 bases and J by 4 bases, 10 bases remained unmatched. This CDR3 comprises 16 residues.

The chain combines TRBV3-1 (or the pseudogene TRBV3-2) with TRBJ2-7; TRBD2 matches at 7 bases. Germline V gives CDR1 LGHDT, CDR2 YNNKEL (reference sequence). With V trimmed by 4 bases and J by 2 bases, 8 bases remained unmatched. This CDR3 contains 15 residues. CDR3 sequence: CASSPEWEGTYEQYF. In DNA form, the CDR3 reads TGTGCCAGCAGCCCAGAGTGGGAGGGAACCTACGAGCAGTACTTC.

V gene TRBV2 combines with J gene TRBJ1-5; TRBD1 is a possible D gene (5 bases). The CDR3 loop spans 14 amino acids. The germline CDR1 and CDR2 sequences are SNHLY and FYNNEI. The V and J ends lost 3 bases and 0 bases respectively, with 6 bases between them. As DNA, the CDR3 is TGTGCCAGCAGTGAGACAGATAGCAATCAGCCCCAGCATTTT. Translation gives CASSETDSNQPQHF.

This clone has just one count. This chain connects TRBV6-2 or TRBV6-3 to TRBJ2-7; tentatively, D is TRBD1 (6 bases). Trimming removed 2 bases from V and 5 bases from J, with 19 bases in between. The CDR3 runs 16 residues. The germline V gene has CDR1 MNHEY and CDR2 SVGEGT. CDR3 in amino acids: CASSYPTRTGIHEQYF. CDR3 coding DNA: TGTGCCAGCAGTTACCCAACCAGAACAGGGATCCACGAGCAGTACTTC.

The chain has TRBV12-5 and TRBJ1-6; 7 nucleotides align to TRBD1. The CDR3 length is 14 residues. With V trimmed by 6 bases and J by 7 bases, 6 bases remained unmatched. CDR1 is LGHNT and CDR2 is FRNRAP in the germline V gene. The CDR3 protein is CASGPTGSNSPLHF. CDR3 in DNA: TGTGCTAGTGGCCCGACAGGGTCGAATTCACCCCTCCACTTT.

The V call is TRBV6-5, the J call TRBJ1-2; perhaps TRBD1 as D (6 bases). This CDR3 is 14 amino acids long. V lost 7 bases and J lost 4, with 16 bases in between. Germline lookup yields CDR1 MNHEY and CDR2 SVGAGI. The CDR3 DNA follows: TGTGCCAGCACCACCGGGACATATGGCTATGGCTACACCTTC. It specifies CASTTGTYGYGYTF.

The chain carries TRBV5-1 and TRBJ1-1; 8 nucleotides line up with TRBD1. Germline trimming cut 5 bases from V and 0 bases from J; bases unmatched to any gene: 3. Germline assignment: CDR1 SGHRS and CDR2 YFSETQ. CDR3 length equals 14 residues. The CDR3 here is CASRGQVLNTEAFF. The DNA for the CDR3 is TGCGCCAGCAGGGGACAGGTTCTGAACACTGAAGCTTTCTTT.

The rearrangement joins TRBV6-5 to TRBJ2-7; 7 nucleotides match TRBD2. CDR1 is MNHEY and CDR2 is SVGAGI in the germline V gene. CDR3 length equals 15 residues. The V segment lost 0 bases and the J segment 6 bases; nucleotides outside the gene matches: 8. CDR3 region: CASSYSAGVRAEQYF. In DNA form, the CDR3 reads TGTGCCAGCAGTTACTCCGCGGGAGTTCGGGCCGAGCAGTACTTC.

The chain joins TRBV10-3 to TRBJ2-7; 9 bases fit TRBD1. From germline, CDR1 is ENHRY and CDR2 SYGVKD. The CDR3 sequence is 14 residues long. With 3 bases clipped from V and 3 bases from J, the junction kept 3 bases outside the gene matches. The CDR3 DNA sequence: TGTGCCATCAGTGATGGACAGGGGCGCTACGAGCAGTACTTC. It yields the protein CAISDGQGRYEQYF.

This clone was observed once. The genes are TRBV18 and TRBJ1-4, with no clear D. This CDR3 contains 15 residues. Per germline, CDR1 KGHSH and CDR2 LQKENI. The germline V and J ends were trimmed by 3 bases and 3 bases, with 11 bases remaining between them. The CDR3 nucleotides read TGTGCCAGCTCACCGGAAGGAGGCTCTAATGAAAAACTGTTTTTT. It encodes CASSPEGGSNEKLFF.

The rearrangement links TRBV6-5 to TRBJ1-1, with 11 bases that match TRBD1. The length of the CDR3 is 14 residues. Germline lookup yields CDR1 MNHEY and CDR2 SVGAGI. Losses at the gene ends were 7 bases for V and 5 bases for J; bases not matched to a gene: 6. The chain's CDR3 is CASTKGQGGTEAFF. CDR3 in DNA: TGTGCCAGCACCAAGGGACAGGGGGGAACTGAAGCTTTCTTT.

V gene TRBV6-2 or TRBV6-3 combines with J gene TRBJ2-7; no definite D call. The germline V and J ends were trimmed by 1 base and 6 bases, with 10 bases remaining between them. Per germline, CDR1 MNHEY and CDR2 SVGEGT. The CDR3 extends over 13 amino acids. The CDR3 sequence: CASSYYSSGEQYF. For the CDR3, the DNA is TGTGCCAGCAGTTACTACAGCTCTGGCGAGCAGTACTTC.

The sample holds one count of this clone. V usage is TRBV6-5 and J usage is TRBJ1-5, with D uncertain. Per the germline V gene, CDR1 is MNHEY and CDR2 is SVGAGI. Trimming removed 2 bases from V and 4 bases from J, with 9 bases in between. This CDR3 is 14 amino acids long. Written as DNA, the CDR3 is TGTGCCAGCAGTTACGGTGACATTAATCAGCCCCAGCATTTT. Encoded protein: CASSYGDINQPQHF.